Following are 27 T cell receptor beta chains from one sample sequenced in a study of T cell responses to AZD1222 COVID-19 vaccine. Libraries were prepared by immunoSEQ multiplex PCR; TCRdb keeps only in-frame clonotypes and omits some of them. Here the sample spans about 150,000 clones, 86% being singletons. The specimen was peripheral blood, collected on day 0 of MenACWY control vaccination. The receptors originated from an adult in good health.

The rearrangement joins TRBV7-2 to TRBJ2-2; D remains unclear. Trimming took 1 base from V and 2 from J, leaving 8 bases between them. The CDR3 spans 15 residues. Germline values: CDR1 SGHTA, CDR2 FQGNSA. This CDR3 is CASSLVTVNTGELFF. CDR3 DNA: TGTGCCAGCAGCTTAGTTACAGTAAACACCGGGGAGCTGTTTTTT.

The rearrangement links TRBV19 to TRBJ1-1; TRBD1 is a possible D gene (5 bases). This CDR3 region has 15 residues. The germline V gene has CDR1 LNHDA and CDR2 SQIVND (reference sequence). The V gene lost 5 bases and the J gene lost 5 bases, with 18 bases spanning the gap. CDR3 protein: CASSSSPGSGTEAFF. The CDR3 DNA sequence: TGTGCCAGTAGTTCTTCTCCAGGGAGTGGGACTGAAGCTTTCTTT.

The V and J genes are TRBV5-1 and TRBJ1-2; D might be TRBD1 (5 bases). The CDR3 is 14 amino acids. The germline V and J ends were trimmed by 0 bases and 4 bases, with 10 bases remaining between them. The germline V gene has CDR1 SGHRS and CDR2 YFSETQ. CDR3 loop: CASSLVQGTYGYTF. CDR3 DNA sequence: TGCGCCAGCAGCTTGGTCCAGGGAACCTATGGCTACACCTTC. Full variable domain (remainder filled in from reference TRBV5-1 and TRBJ1-2): KAGVTQTPRYLIKTRGQQVTLSCSPISGHRSVSWYQQTPGQGLQFLFEYFSETQRNKGNFPGRFSGRQFSNSRSEMNVSTLELGDSALYLCASSLVQGTYGYTFGSGTRLTVV.

The chain couples TRBV5-1 to TRBJ1-4; 7 bases agree with TRBD1. The ends lost 3 bases at V and 6 bases at J; junction bases unmatched: 5. CDR3 length: 14 residues. Looked up from germline, CDR1 is SGHRS and CDR2 is YFSETQ. The CDR3, as DNA: TGCGCCAGCAGCTCCGGGACAGCCTATGAAAAACTGTTTTTT. This encodes CASSSGTAYEKLFF.

The V and J genes are TRBV29-1 and TRBJ2-1; TRBD2 aligns across 8 bases. Per germline, CDR1 SQVTM and CDR2 ANQGSEA. This CDR3 region has 16 residues. With V trimmed by 2 bases and J by 0 bases, 6 bases remained unmatched. The CDR3 sequence is CSVETGGASSYNEQFF. The CDR3 DNA reads TGCAGCGTTGAAACCGGGGGGGCGAGCTCCTACAATGAGCAGTTCTTC.

The V and J genes are TRBV7-2 and TRBJ2-2, with 10 bases identical to TRBD2. Trimming at V came to 3 bases and at J to 4 bases, leaving 8 bases not matched to a gene. Germline V gene data show CDR1 as SGHTA and CDR2 as FQGNSA. The CDR3 has 17 residues. This CDR3 reads CASSFMLAGASTGELFF. CDR3 nucleotide sequence: TGTGCCAGCAGCTTTATGCTAGCGGGAGCCAGCACCGGGGAGCTGTTTTTT.

This clone has just one count. This chain connects TRBV5-1 to TRBJ1-5; 9 bases are shared with TRBD1. There are 15 residues in the CDR3. The ends lost 4 bases at V and 4 bases at J; junction bases unmatched: 6. CDR1 SGHRS and CDR2 YFSETQ come from the germline V gene. The CDR3 DNA reads as TGCGCCAGCAGCGGCGGGACAGGGAAGAATCAGCCCCAGCATTTT. Translated, it gives CASSGGTGKNQPQHF.

The chain has TRBV4-2 and TRBJ1-6, with 7 bases that match TRBD1. The CDR3 runs to 14 residues. Trimming at V came to 4 bases and at J to 8 bases, leaving 5 bases not matched to a gene. Germline values: CDR1 LGHNA, CDR2 YNFKEQ. The CDR3 region is CASSPPDRYSPLHF. CDR3 nucleotides: TGTGCCAGCAGCCCCCCGGACAGGTATTCACCCCTCCACTTT.

The rearrangement uses TRBV7-2 and TRBJ2-4, with a possible D match to TRBD2 (5 bases). CDR1 and CDR2 (germline): SGHTA, FQGNSA. The CDR3 spans 15 residues. V lost 1 base to trimming and J lost 6 bases, with 13 bases between them. The CDR3 DNA reads TGTGCCAGCAGCTTAGGCGTTGGACTGATAAACATTCAGTACTTC. Translating gives CASSLGVGLINIQYF.

The chain joins TRBV6-5 to TRBJ2-7, with a weak D call TRBD2 (6 bases). The germline V gene encodes CDR1 MNHEY and CDR2 SVGAGI. The CDR3 is 11 amino acids. Trimming removed 5 bases at V and 7 bases at J, with 9 bases between. In DNA form, the CDR3 reads TGTGCCAGCAGTCGCGGAGGGGAGCAGTACGTC. Protein sequence: CASSRGGEQYV.

The gene calls are TRBV4-1 and TRBJ2-1; weak D call: TRBD2 (5 bases). CDR1 MGHRA and CDR2 YSYEKL come from the germline V gene. V was clipped by 0 bases and J by 2 bases, with 17 bases between them. The CDR3 has 18 amino acids. In nucleotides, the CDR3 is TGCGCCAGCAGCCAAGAGGGCTACCCTGCCGGGGCCTACAATGAGCAGTTCTTC. Protein product: CASSQEGYPAGAYNEQFF.

This chain joins TRBV5-1 and TRBJ1-1, with unresolved D. Looked up from germline, CDR1 is SGHRS and CDR2 is YFSETQ. V lost 4 bases, J lost 1 base, and 11 bases lay in between. This CDR3 has 14 residues. The CDR3 region has the DNA TGCGCCAGCAGCCCAAACGGGAGGAACACTGAAGCTTTCTTT. This codes for CASSPNGRNTEAFF.

The J gene is TRBJ1-5, the V gene TRBV27; D gene ambiguous. Trimming took 4 bases from V and 0 from J, leaving 13 bases between them. CDR3 size: 16 residues. The germline gives CDR1 MNHEY, CDR2 SMNVEV (reference sequence). The CDR3 is CASSSSDWYSNQPQHF. CDR3 in DNA: TGTGCCAGCAGTTCATCCGACTGGTATAGCAATCAGCCCCAGCATTTT.

This chain uses TRBV11-3 with TRBJ1-1; no firm D call. From germline, CDR1 is SGHNT and CDR2 YENEEA. This CDR3 comprises 13 residues. Trimming took 4 bases from V and 1 from J, leaving 7 bases between them. The CDR3 nucleotides read TGTGCCAGCAGCTCGGAGAGGAACACTGAAGCTTTCTTT. Its translation is CASSSERNTEAFF.

In this sample, this clone turned up a few times. The V gene is TRBV27, the J gene TRBJ1-1; 9 positions agree with TRBD1. Per the germline V gene, CDR1 is MNHEY and CDR2 is SMNVEV (reference sequence). The CDR3 is made up of 15 amino acids. The J segment lost 5 bases and the V segment lost 2 bases, leaving 6 bases of the junction unmatched. CDR3 amino acids: CASSLLADRGTEAFF. The CDR3 bases are TGTGCCAGCAGTTTACTCGCCGACAGGGGGACTGAAGCTTTCTTT.

The gene calls are TRBV6-6 and TRBJ1-1; 8 bases align to TRBD1. CDR3 size: 14 residues. Looked up from germline, CDR1 is MNHNY and CDR2 is SVGAGI (reference sequence). V lost 6 bases and J lost 1; bases outside the gene matches: 4. The CDR3 coding sequence is TGTGCCAGCAGCCGGACAGGGAGGAACACTGAAGCTTTCTTT. Protein: CASSRTGRNTEAFF.

The rearrangement uses TRBV5-1 and TRBJ1-2; a possible D gene is TRBD1 (5 bases). V shed 0 bases and J shed 8 bases, with 11 bases lying between them. CDR1 and CDR2 from the germline V gene are SGHRS and YFSETQ. The CDR3 runs to 13 residues. In DNA, the CDR3 is TGCGCCAGCAGCTTGGCGGGGGTAGCCGGCTACACCTTC. Translation gives CASSLAGVAGYTF.

The chain is built from TRBV9 and TRBJ2-1; TRBD2 might be the D (6 bases). Germline-derived CDR1 and CDR2 are SGDLS and YYNGEE. Deletions cut 2 bases from V and 4 bases from J, with 13 bases between. This CDR3 is 15 amino acids long. CDR3 in amino acids: CASSVRGGGYNEQFF. CDR3 nucleotides: TGTGCCAGCAGCGTCCGAGGAGGAGGGTACAATGAGCAGTTCTTC.

The chain couples TRBV11-3 to TRBJ1-1; a possible D gene is TRBD1 (6 bases). The CDR3 is 15 residues long. Per the germline V gene, CDR1 is SGHNT and CDR2 is YENEEA. V was trimmed by 3 bases and J by 9 bases, leaving 20 bases between them. The CDR3 nucleotides read TGTGCCAGCAGCTTTAATTTAGGAGGGGGAGGTAAAGCTTTCTTT. It specifies CASSFNLGGGGKAFF.

The V call is TRBV19, the J call TRBJ1-5; D is unresolved. Per germline, CDR1 LNHDA and CDR2 SQIVND (reference sequence). Trimming pared 1 base from V and 9 bases from J, leaving 16 bases between. The CDR3 extends over 15 amino acids. The CDR3, as DNA: TGTGCCAGTAGTATAGGCTCTCCGGCGTTCGTGCCCCAGCATTTT. Its translation: CASSIGSPAFVPQHF.

The chain employs TRBV28 and TRBJ2-2, with 7 bases that match TRBD1. V shed 3 bases, J shed 0 bases, and the junction held 7 bases outside the gene matches. The CDR3 consists of 17 residues. CDR1 and CDR2 from the germline V gene are MDHEN and SYDVKM. CDR3 bases: TGTGCCAGCAGTTTGGCAGGGGGTGACGCGAACACCGGGGAGCTGTTTTTT. Translated, it gives CASSLAGGDANTGELFF.

A few counts support this clone. This chain joins TRBV19 and TRBJ1-2; D gene unclear. Trimming removed 7 bases at V and 0 bases at J, with 9 bases between. In germline, CDR1 is LNHDA, CDR2 SQIVND (reference sequence). The CDR3 has 13 amino acids. Here the CDR3 reads CASKPQANYGYTF. Here the CDR3 DNA reads TGTGCCAGTAAACCTCAGGCTAACTATGGCTACACCTTC.

V is TRBV7-9 and J is TRBJ1-1, with D hard to call. V was pared by 2 bases and J by 8 bases, with 9 bases between. Germline CDR1 and CDR2: SEHNR and FQNEAQ (reference sequence). The CDR3 runs to 12 residues. CDR3 in DNA: TGTGCCAGCAGCTTATCAGTCGGAGAAGCTTTCTTT. It specifies CASSLSVGEAFF.

The rearrangement links TRBV29-1 to TRBJ2-7, with TRBD2 identical over 7 bases. Per the germline V gene, CDR1 is SQVTM and CDR2 is ANQGSEA. J was trimmed by 7 bases and V by 3 bases; bases with no gene match: 9. CDR3 length equals 13 residues. CDR3 in amino acids: CSVDGLVGGEQYF. The CDR3 DNA follows: TGCAGCGTTGACGGGCTAGTGGGGGGGGAGCAGTACTTC.

The J gene is TRBJ1-3, the V gene TRBV7-2; D gene unclear. This CDR3 has 12 amino acids. Trimming took 0 bases from V and 7 from J, leaving 4 bases between them. Germline V gene sequence: CDR1 SGHTA, CDR2 FQGNSA. The CDR3 loop is CASSLAENTIYF. As DNA, the CDR3 is TGTGCCAGCAGCTTAGCGGAGAACACCATATATTTT.

This chain joins TRBV11-2 and TRBJ1-3, with no clear D. The CDR3 runs 15 residues. The germline V and J ends were trimmed by 3 bases and 0 bases, with 9 bases remaining between them. Looked up from germline, CDR1 is SGHAT and CDR2 is FQNNGV. The CDR3 DNA sequence: TGTGCCAGCAGCTTTACTCGGTTCTCTGGAAACACCATATATTTT. Amino acids: CASSFTRFSGNTIYF.

V gene TRBV5-6 combines with J gene TRBJ1-1; D uncertain. This CDR3 contains 11 residues. The V end was cut by 2 bases, the J end by 3 bases, with 2 bases between. CDR1 SGHDT and CDR2 YYEEEE come from the germline V gene. Here the CDR3 DNA reads TGTGCCAGCAGCTTACACACTGAAGCTTTCTTT. The encoded protein is CASSLHTEAFF.